These T cell receptor beta chains were read from a single sample in a study of identical twins. TCRdb re-called the 5' RACE reads with MiXCR, one entry per CDR3 protein. This table holds about 200,000 distinct CDR3 sequences, 15% found once. In addition, the sample was reused for a study of T cells expressing NK-cell markers.

The sequenced sample was CD8+ T cells sorted from blood. These TCRs come from a woman under 30 in good health. The CDR3 runs from the conserved cysteine through the conserved F or W.

>TRBV4-1|TRBJ1-2
CASSSRTEPYGYTF
>TRBV20-1|TRBJ2-1
CSARGLAGGPYEQFF
>TRBV10-3|TRBJ2-1
CALSSGADEQFF
>TRBV12-3/TRBV12-4|TRBJ2-7
CASSSGLAGEDDEQYF
>TRBV29-1|TRBJ2-5
CSVLEVGETQYF
>TRBV12-3/TRBV12-4|TRBJ2-1
CASSFGTLLNEQFF
>TRBV12-3/TRBV12-4|TRBJ2-3
CASSFTSGFTDTQYF
>TRBV4-3|TRBJ2-1
CASSQDWGGHNEQFF
>TRBV4-2|TRBJ1-6
CASSQGGHNSPLHF
>TRBV3-1|TRBJ2-5
CASTSHRDRGGETQYF
>TRBV27|TRBJ1-5
CASSYVGSSNQPQHF
>TRBV7-8|TRBJ2-1
CASSLSASSYNEQFF
>TRBV4-1|TRBJ2-1
CASSQLGAGVNYNEQFF
>TRBV12-5|TRBJ2-7
CASGLAPSGSNEQYF
>TRBV7-9|TRBJ2-7
CASSLGGGGEQYF
>TRBV19|TRBJ2-1
CASRPLAGGYNEQFF
>TRBV5-1|TRBJ2-7
CASSLMQGMLYEQYF
>TRBV6-5|TRBJ2-3
CASSSAVGDTQYF
>TRBV27|TRBJ2-5
CASGFTSGGARETQYF
>TRBV29-1|TRBJ1-4
CSLEIDREEKLFF
>TRBV25-1|TRBJ2-3
CASSEASGSSTDTQYF
>TRBV12-3/TRBV12-4|TRBJ1-2
CASSYLAWGGGANYGYTF
>TRBV20-1|TRBJ2-7
CSAHTGADYEQYF
>TRBV6-1|TRBJ2-7
CASRPRGGRFEQYF
>TRBV6-1|TRBJ2-1
CASGGAWEGPREEQFF
>TRBV18|TRBJ2-7
CASSPRAGGLYEQYF